These T cell receptor beta chains were read from a single sample in a study of human CD4 T cells and Enterobacteriaceae. This table comes from immunoSEQ multiplex PCR, and its TCRdb copy is limited to in-frame clones, with some not included. The sample has about 25,000 clones, 65% to 85% seen once; the top ten hold roughly 0.96%. Sequencing was carried out using memory CD4+ T cells from blood. The receptors were sampled from a human donor in good health. The CDR3 runs from the conserved cysteine through the conserved F or W. The order of the fields is V gene, clone size, D gene, J gene, CDR3 protein, CDR3 DNA. D genes are given only for firm matches. The size entry is marked missing in some rows and otherwise reads once, few, many or a size class.

>TRBV19|.|.|TRBJ2-2
CASRPGPTNTGELFF
TGTGCCAGTAGGCCGGGGCCTACGAACACCGGGGAGCTGTTTTTT
>TRBV10-3|.|TRBD2|TRBJ2-1
CAIGERLAANYNEQFF
TGTGCCATCGGAGAACGACTAGCGGCCAATTACAATGAGCAGTTCTTC
>TRBV6-1|.|.|TRBJ1-2
CASSGRSFGYTF
TGTGCCAGCAGTGGACGGTCTTTTGGCTACACCTTC
>TRBV30|.|TRBD1|TRBJ1-2
CAWTRDRVGYTF
TGTGCCTGGACTCGGGACAGGGTTGGCTACACCTTC
>TRBV19|.|TRBD2|TRBJ2-3
CASSSPFTSGATDTQYF
TGTGCCAGTAGTAGCCCCTTCACTAGCGGGGCTACAGATACGCAGTATTTT
>TRBV15|.|TRBD2|TRBJ2-5
CALAGGHGETQYF
TGTGCCTTAGCGGGAGGGCACGGGGAGACCCAGTACTTC
>TRBV9|few|.|TRBJ1-2
CASSVAPGPYGYTF
TGTGCCAGCAGCGTAGCCCCGGGGCCTTATGGCTACACCTTC
>TRBV5-1|.|.|TRBJ2-7
CASTPEGGRGYEQYF
TGCGCCAGCACCCCGGAGGGGGGACGGGGCTACGAGCAGTACTTC
>TRBV7-2|.|TRBD2|TRBJ2-7
CASSLLGGKAGGSYEQYF
TGTGCCAGCAGCTTACTGGGCGGAAAAGCGGGGGGGTCCTACGAGCAGTACTTC
>TRBV13|.|.|TRBJ1-5
CASSFKGQPQHF
TGTGCCAGCAGCTTTAAGGGTCAGCCCCAGCATTTT
>TRBV5-1|.|TRBD2|TRBJ2-1
CASSRTSGRAAYNEQFF
TGCGCCAGCAGCCGAACTAGCGGGAGGGCGGCCTACAATGAGCAGTTCTTC
>TRBV30|.|.|TRBJ1-5
CAWDSGYNQPQHF
TGTGCCTGGGACTCGGGGTACAATCAGCCCCAGCATTTT
>TRBV6-6|.|TRBD1|TRBJ2-7
CASRDRTGGTYEQYF
TGTGCCAGCAGGGACAGGACAGGGGGGACCTACGAGCAGTACTTC
>TRBV4-1|.|TRBD1|TRBJ2-6
CASSQSQGAGANVLTF
TGCGCCAGCAGCCAGTCACAGGGGGCTGGGGCCAACGTCCTGACTTTC
>TRBV5-1|.|.|TRBJ2-4
CASSSTGTKNIQYF
TGCGCCAGCAGTTCCACCGGGACAAAAAACATTCAGTACTTC
>TRBV6-1|few|TRBD2|TRBJ2-2
CASTRGENTGELFF
TGTGCCAGCACTCGGGGGGAGAACACCGGGGAGCTGTTTTTT
>TRBV7-9|few|TRBD1|TRBJ1-5
CASSPGTGSNQPQHF
TGTGCCAGCAGCCCCGGGACAGGGAGCAATCAGCCCCAGCATTTT
>TRBV9|.|TRBD2|TRBJ2-3
CASSVLSSGGTVEQYF
TGTGCCAGCAGCGTACTCTCTAGCGGGGGGACCGTAGAGCAGTATTTT
>TRBV27|.|.|TRBJ1-1
CASSLRQPPNTEAFF
TGTGCCAGCAGTCTGAGACAGCCACCGAACACTGAAGCTTTCTTT
>TRBV28|.|.|TRBJ2-7
CASSSLDRRREQYF
TGTGCCAGCAGTTCCCTGGACCGGAGACGCGAGCAGTACTTC
>TRBV2|.|.|TRBJ1-5
CASGVSNQPQHF
TGTGCCAGCGGAGTAAGCAATCAGCCCCAGCATTTT
>TRBV5-8|.|TRBD1|TRBJ1-5
CASSKTGSNQPQHF
TGTGCCAGCAGCAAGACAGGGAGCAATCAGCCCCAGCATTTT
>TRBV10-2|.|.|TRBJ2-1
CASSESGDSYNEQFF
TGCGCCAGCAGTGAGTCTGGGGACTCCTACAATGAGCAGTTCTTC
>TRBV4-1|.|.|TRBJ2-7
CASSLRTAYEQYF
TGCGCCAGCAGCCTTCGGACAGCATACGAGCAGTACTTC
>TRBV21-1|.|.|TRBJ1-3
CASRQPGTASSGNTIYF
TGTGCCAGCAGGCAGCCCGGGACCGCAAGCTCTGGAAACACCATATATTTT
>TRBV7-9|once|TRBD1|TRBJ2-5
CASFIPHTGRGPQETQYF
TGTGCCAGCTTTATACCCCATACTGGCAGGGGGCCTCAAGAGACCCAGTACTTC
>TRBV4-1|few|.|TRBJ2-7
CASSQDERGSGYEQYF
TGCGCCAGCAGCCAAGATGAGAGGGGGAGTGGCTACGAGCAGTACTTC
>TRBV2|.|.|TRBJ1-1
CASSEAYGTEAFF
TGTGCCAGCAGTGAAGCATACGGAACTGAAGCTTTCTTT
>TRBV5-4|.|.|TRBJ1-1
CASSQGQEGTEAFF
TGTGCCAGCAGCCAAGGTCAGGAGGGGACTGAAGCTTTCTTT
>TRBV11-3|few|.|TRBJ2-2
CASSSPWQGINTGELFF
TGTGCCAGCAGTTCCCCGTGGCAGGGCATTAACACCGGGGAGCTGTTTTTT
>TRBV28|.|.|TRBJ1-6
CASIRSSGNNSPLHF
TGTGCCAGCATCCGTTCTAGTGGGAATAATTCACCCCTCCACTTT
>TRBV28|.|.|TRBJ2-4
CASSWRGTGHIQYF
TGTGCCAGCAGTTGGAGGGGGACTGGGCACATTCAGTACTTC
>TRBV18|.|TRBD2|TRBJ2-1
CASSPPMPTLAGGEQFF
TGTGCCAGCTCACCACCGATGCCGACGTTAGCGGGAGGTGAGCAGTTCTTC
>TRBV10-3|.|.|TRBJ2-5
CATGGQETQYF
TGTGCCACCGGGGGCCAAGAGACCCAGTACTTC
>TRBV6-1|.|.|TRBJ1-3
CASSESDRSFSGNTIYF
TGTGCCAGCAGTGAATCGGACAGAAGCTTCTCTGGAAACACCATATATTTT
>TRBV6-1|.|TRBD2|TRBJ2-7
CASRLAGASYEQYF
TGTGCCAGCAGACTAGCGGGGGCAAGCTACGAGCAGTACTTC
>TRBV13|.|TRBD1|TRBJ2-2
CASSSGDRFAGELFF
TGTGCCAGCAGCTCAGGGGACAGGTTCGCCGGGGAGCTGTTTTTT
>TRBV7-2|.|.|TRBJ1-4
CASSLESGRGKKLFF
TGTGCCAGCAGCTTAGAATCGGGGAGGGGGAAAAAACTGTTTTTT
>TRBV6-6|few|.|TRBJ1-2
CASSRKQGSGYTF
TGTGCCAGCAGCCGAAAGCAGGGGAGTGGCTACACCTTC
>TRBV27|.|.|TRBJ2-6
CASSLEAGLNVLTF
TGTGCCAGCAGTTTAGAAGCGGGCCTTAACGTCCTGACTTTC
>TRBV18|.|.|TRBJ2-7
CASSSNQYEQYF
TGTGCCAGCTCATCGAATCAGTATGAGCAGTACTTC
>TRBV5-3|.|TRBD2|TRBJ2-7
CARSLMGSAGGSNYEQYF
TGTGCCAGAAGCTTGATGGGTTCGGCGGGGGGGTCGAACTACGAGCAGTACTTC
>TRBV9|.|TRBD1|TRBJ1-3
CASSVVGQGSTIYF
TGTGCCAGCAGCGTAGTGGGACAGGGGAGCACCATATATTTT
>TRBV6-5|.|TRBD2|TRBJ2-7
CASSSSGVWGEQYF
TGTGCCAGCAGTTCTAGCGGGGTTTGGGGCGAGCAGTACTTC
>TRBV25-1|few|.|TRBJ1-2
CASSFEWKGRDSYGYTF
TGTGCCAGCAGTTTCGAGTGGAAGGGTCGGGATTCCTATGGCTACACCTTC
>TRBV29-1|.|.|TRBJ2-3
CSVLRRAAPDTQYF
TGCAGCGTTTTACGGCGGGCAGCCCCAGATACGCAGTATTTT
>TRBV5-1|.|TRBD1|TRBJ1-2
CASSPGGTVSYGYTF
TGCGCCAGCAGCCCGGGGGGGACAGTTTCCTATGGCTACACCTTC
>TRBV5-1|.|.|TRBJ2-1
CASSLTAPRDQQFF
TGCGCCAGCAGCTTGACGGCCCCCAGGGACCAGCAGTTCTTC
>TRBV7-9|few|TRBD1|TRBJ1-1
CASALGGMNTEAFF
TGTGCCAGCGCACTAGGGGGCATGAACACTGAAGCTTTCTTT
>TRBV7-9|.|TRBD1|TRBJ2-7
CASSYGQGAQNEQYF
TGTGCCAGCAGCTACGGACAGGGGGCTCAAAACGAGCAGTACTTC
>TRBV7-2|.|TRBD1|TRBJ1-4
CASSPTGHNEKLFF
TGTGCCAGCAGCCCGACAGGGCATAATGAAAAACTGTTTTTT
>TRBV7-2|.|.|TRBJ2-1
CASSLQYEQFF
TGTGCCAGCAGCTTACAATATGAGCAGTTCTTC
>TRBV5-1|.|.|TRBJ2-2
CATQGWASTGELFF
TGCGCCACCCAGGGCTGGGCGAGCACCGGGGAGCTGTTTTTT
>TRBV7-2|.|.|TRBJ2-5
CASSLAPGGGRETQYF
TGTGCCAGCAGCTTAGCGCCCGGGGGCGGTCGAGAGACCCAGTACTTC
>TRBV6-1|.|TRBD1|TRBJ1-5
CASRPDRGNEQPQHF
TGTGCCAGCCGTCCGGACAGGGGGAACGAGCAGCCCCAGCATTTT
>TRBV27|.|TRBD2|TRBJ2-1
CASTLARTSDNEQFF
TGTGCCAGCACCCTAGCCCGGACTAGCGACAATGAGCAGTTCTTC
>TRBV28|.|TRBD1|TRBJ1-5
CASSSAGTEPSAQHF
TGTGCCAGCAGTTCGGCCGGGACAGAGCCCTCGGCCCAGCATTTT
>TRBV20-1|.|.|TRBJ1-2
CSAKVDYGCTF
TGCAGTGCTAAGGTAGACTATGGCTGCACCTTC
>TRBV28|once|TRBD1|TRBJ1-1
CASSSRTGLNTEAFF
TGTGCCAGCAGTTCGAGGACAGGCTTGAACACTGAAGCTTTCTTT
>TRBV18|.|TRBD1|TRBJ2-7
CASSPAQGSYEQYF
TGTGCCAGCTCACCAGCACAGGGGTCCTACGAGCAGTACTTC